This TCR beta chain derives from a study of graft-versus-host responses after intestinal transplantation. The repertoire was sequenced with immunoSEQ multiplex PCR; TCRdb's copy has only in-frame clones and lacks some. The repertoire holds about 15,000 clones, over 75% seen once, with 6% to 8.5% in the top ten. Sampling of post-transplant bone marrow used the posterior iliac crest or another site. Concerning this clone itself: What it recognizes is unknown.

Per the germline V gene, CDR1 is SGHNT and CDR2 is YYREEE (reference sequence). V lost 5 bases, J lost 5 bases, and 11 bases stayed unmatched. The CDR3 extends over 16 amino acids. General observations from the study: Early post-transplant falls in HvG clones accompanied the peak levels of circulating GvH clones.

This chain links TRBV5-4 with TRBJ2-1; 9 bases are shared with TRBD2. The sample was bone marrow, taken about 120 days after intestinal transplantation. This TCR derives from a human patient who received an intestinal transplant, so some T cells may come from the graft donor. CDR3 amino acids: CASRRLTSGQDNEQFF. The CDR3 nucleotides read TGTGCCAGCAGGCGCTTAACTAGCGGGCAGGACAATGAGCAGTTCTTC.